Sequencing of this T cell receptor (beta chain) was carried out in a study of shared clonotypes between healthy human individuals. Broader study findings: Non-shared clonotypes had lower generation probabilities than those shared by all four donors. Relative to memory subsets, naive subsets generally showed larger estimated richness.

Assay: immunoSEQ multiplex PCR; the TCRdb copy retains only in-frame clones and omits some. Among a few million clones listed, roughly 93% were seen once. About this clone: Its antigen is unidentified.

The CDR3 runs 13 residues. Germline assignment: CDR1 ENHRY and CDR2 SYGVKD. V was shortened by 10 bases and J by 6 bases, with 17 bases between the two germline ends. Caucasian adults residing in Nashville, Tennessee made up all the donors. The clonotype was recovered from a man younger than 35 in good health. Some clones in this sample may be carry-over from other donors' samples. The chain uses TRBV10-3 and TRBJ2-3, with D perhaps matching TRBD1 or TRBD2 (5 bases each). The source material was naive CD4+ T cells from PBMCs. Stated subset: CD45RA+ positively selected. The chain's CDR3 is CAKRPARGDTQYF. The CDR3 DNA follows: TGTGCCAAGCGGCCGGCTAGGGGCGATACGCAGTATTTT.